This paragraph reports one T cell receptor (beta chain). These data are taken from a study of blood T cells in healthy people across ages. CDR1 MNHEY and CDR2 SVGEGT come from the germline V gene. CDR3 length: 15 residues. PCR was performed a second time for about 7 to 11 cycles using a sample-barcoded 5' primer and a J-beta primer mix. TCRdb processed the 5' RACE reads anew with MiXCR; each CDR3 protein has one entry. The table has about 1.5 million distinct CDR3 sequences, approximately 39% seen once. Healthy Caucasian individuals from Russia aged about 6 to 95 were enrolled as donors. Isolating PBMCs gave at least 6 million of these cells per sample.

The sequenced sample consisted of blood. The chain has TRBV6-2 or TRBV6-3 and TRBJ2-1; 9 nucleotides align to TRBD2. The J call may not be correct, given that the DNA end is closer to TRBJ2-7. The clonotype originates from a woman aged 18-29 years in good health. The CDR3 nucleotides read TGTGCCAGCAGTTACCTTGGACTAGCGTACAATGAGCAGTACTTC. This sequence encodes CASSYLGLAYNEQYF.